This TCR beta chain was recovered during a study of CD8 T cells in Susac syndrome. Germline loops: CDR1 SGHDT, CDR2 YYEEEE. V dropped 4 bases and J dropped 1 base, with 15 bases sitting between them. The length of the CDR3 is 16 residues. Roughly 0.5 to 1 ug RNA was reverse transcribed with random hexamers. Amplification of TCR beta CDR3 was carried out by immunoSEQ multiplex PCR, which covered 54 Vbeta and 13 Jbeta segments. A single record per CDR3 protein comes from TCRdb applying MiXCR to the immunoSEQ multiplex PCR reads. Of 150,000 to 200,000 distinct CDR3 sequences listed, roughly 95% are singletons.

The TCR was taken from a human donor with multiple sclerosis. Sequencing was carried out using CD8+ T cells from PBMCs. V is TRBV5-6 and J is TRBJ1-3; D is possibly TRBD1 (6 bases). Here the CDR3 reads CASSATGIYSGNTIYF. The CDR3 DNA reads as TGTGCCAGCAGCGCGACAGGAATCTATTCTGGAAACACCATATATTTT. Drawing the rest from reference TRBV5-6 and TRBJ1-3, the complete variable domain is DAGVTQSPTHLIKTRGQQVTLRCSPKSGHDTVSWYQQALGQGPQFIFQYYEEEERQRGNFPDRFSGHQFPNYSSELNVNALLLGDSALYLCASSATGIYSGNTIYFGEGSWLTVV.